These 5 T cell receptor beta chains came from one sample sequenced in a study of molecular identifiers for immune sequencing clone quantification. Each CDR3 protein is one row after TCRdb ran MiXCR on the PCR reads. This sample carries more than 85,000 distinct CDR3 sequences, under 40% of them seen once, and the ten largest clones take roughly 9.3%. Sequenced: naive CD8+ T cells from blood, with Jurkat cell RNA spiked in. Subset specified: FACS-sorted CD8+CD4-CCR7+CD45RA+ naive T cells. The receptors were gathered from a human donor in good health. Some libraries in this study had Jurkat cell RNA spiked in.

The V call is TRBV6-2 or TRBV6-3, the J call TRBJ2-7; D remains unclear. Looked up from germline, CDR1 is MNHEY and CDR2 is SVGEGT. Trimming took 8 bases from V and 1 from J, leaving 6 bases between them. The CDR3 totals 11 residues. CDR3 sequence (DNA): TGTGCCAGCGCTAGTTCCTACGAGCAGTACTTC. Translated: CASASSYEQYF.

This clonotype was counted many times. The chain employs TRBV24-1 and TRBJ1-1; D is unclear. Germline V gives CDR1 KGHDR, CDR2 SFDVKD. The CDR3 has 13 residues. V was clipped by 9 bases and J by 1 base, with 11 bases between them. The chain's CDR3 is CATAAGRNTEAFF. CDR3 bases: TGTGCCACCGCTGCTGGCCGGAACACTGAAGCTTTCTTT.

V gene TRBV5-1 combines with J gene TRBJ2-3, with TRBD1 identical over 7 bases. Unmatched junction bases numbered 6, after V lost 2 bases and J lost 3 bases. CDR3 length: 15 residues. CDR1 is SGHRS, CDR2 YFSETQ, per germline. Here the CDR3 DNA reads TGCGCCAGCAGCTTTGGGGGACAGACAACAGATACGCAGTATTTT. It specifies CASSFGGQTTDTQYF.

This sequence joins TRBV3-1 and TRBJ2-2, with a weak D call TRBD1 (6 bases). V dropped 4 bases and J dropped 6 bases, with 18 bases sitting between them. CDR1 is LGHDT and CDR2 is YNNKEL in the germline V gene (reference sequence). The CDR3 is made up of 16 amino acids. The CDR3 nucleotides are TGTGCCAGCAGCCTCCCATATCCAGGGGTTGCCGGGGAGCTGTTTTTT. This codes for CASSLPYPGVAGELFF.

The rearrangement links TRBV20-1 to TRBJ2-5; 8 nucleotides align to TRBD2. V lost 3 bases, J lost 5 bases, and 8 bases stayed unmatched. Germline CDR1 and CDR2: DFQATT and SNEGSKA (reference sequence). This CDR3 has 14 residues. The CDR3 region has the DNA TGCAGTGCTAGTGTCCGGGAGGGGTTGGAGACCCAGTACTTC. Its translation is CSASVREGLETQYF.